This TCR beta chain comes out of a study of cytomegalovirus exposure and HLA in healthy donors. Study outcomes and limitations: Rare TCR sequences predominated, though certain public TCRs were found in many donors. Reported performance of the classifier showed diagnosis of cytomegalovirus status with high specificity and sensitivity.

PCR amplification relied on 60 Vbeta primers (plus 13 Jbeta primers). TCRdb's table, derived via immunoSEQ multiplex PCR, lists solely in-frame clones and lacks some. Found here are around 92,000 clones, 65% to 85% of them singletons; the top ten hold roughly 3.2%. V was trimmed by 2 bases and J by 5 bases, leaving 9 bases between them. This CDR3 region has 13 residues. CDR1 is SNHLY, CDR2 FYNNEI, per germline. As to this clone: Its specificity is not known.

The TCR comes from a female donor in good health and CMV-seropositive. The rearrangement links TRBV2 to TRBJ2-5; D is uncertain. The sequenced sample consisted of PBMCs. The CDR3 bases are TGTGCCAGCAGTGAATTTCGGGTGGAGACCCAGTACTTC. It is translated as CASSEFRVETQYF.